This T cell receptor beta chain stems from a study of esophageal squamous cell carcinoma under preoperative chemotherapy. Study-wide background: Both tumor-infiltrating lymphocytes and peripheral blood T cells were profiled.

As concerns this clonotype: The antigen remains unidentified.

Time point specified: after preoperative PTX-NDP chemotherapy. TCRdb re-called the PCR reads through MiXCR, storing one row per CDR3 protein. The sample lists roughly 10,000 distinct CDR3 sequences, roughly 60% occurring once. The junction had 4 bases not matched to a gene; V was cut back by 5 bases and J by 4 bases. From germline, CDR1 is SEHNR and CDR2 FQNEAQ (reference sequence). This CDR3 spans 15 amino acids. Broader study findings: After treatment, tumor-infiltrating lymphocytes seemed to come partly from incoming peripheral T cells, not only local changes. After chemotherapy, TCR diversity rose significantly in peripheral T cells but not in tumor-infiltrating lymphocytes. Paclitaxel-nedaplatin therapy caused immediate, substantial clonotype frequency changes.

The chain combines TRBV7-9 with TRBJ2-3; 12 positions agree with TRBD2. The receptor comes from a human donor with esophageal squamous cell carcinoma. The donor label of this sample is uncertain. This material was acquired from a patient given preoperative chemotherapy. The CDR3: CASSTGLAGPDTQYF. The CDR3, as DNA: TGTGCCAGCAGCACCGGACTAGCGGGACCAGATACGCAGTATTTT. The full variable domain, rest sourced from reference TRBV7-9 and TRBJ2-3, is DTGVSQNPRHKITKRGQNVTFRCDPISEHNRLYWYRQTLGQGPEFLTYFQNEAQLEKSRLLSDRFSAERPKGSFSTLEIQRTEQGDSAMYLCASSTGLAGPDTQYFGPGTRLTVL.